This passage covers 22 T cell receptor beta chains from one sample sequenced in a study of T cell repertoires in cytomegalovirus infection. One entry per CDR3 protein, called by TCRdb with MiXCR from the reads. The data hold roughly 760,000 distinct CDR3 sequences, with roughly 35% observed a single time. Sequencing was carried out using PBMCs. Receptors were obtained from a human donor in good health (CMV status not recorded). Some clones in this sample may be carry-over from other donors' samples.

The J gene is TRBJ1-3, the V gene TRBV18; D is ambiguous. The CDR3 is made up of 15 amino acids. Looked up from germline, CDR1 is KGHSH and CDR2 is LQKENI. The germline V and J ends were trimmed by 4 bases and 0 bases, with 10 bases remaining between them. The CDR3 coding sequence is TGTGCCAGCTCACGGGCACAGCCCTCTGGAAACACCATATATTTT. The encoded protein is CASSRAQPSGNTIYF.

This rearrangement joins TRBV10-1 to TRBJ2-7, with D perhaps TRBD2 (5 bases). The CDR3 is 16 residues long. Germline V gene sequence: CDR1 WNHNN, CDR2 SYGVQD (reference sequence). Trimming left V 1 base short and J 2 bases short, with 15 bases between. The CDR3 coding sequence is TGCGCCAGCAGTGAGTTCCGGGATTTGATGACCTACGAGCAGTACTTC. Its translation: CASSEFRDLMTYEQYF.

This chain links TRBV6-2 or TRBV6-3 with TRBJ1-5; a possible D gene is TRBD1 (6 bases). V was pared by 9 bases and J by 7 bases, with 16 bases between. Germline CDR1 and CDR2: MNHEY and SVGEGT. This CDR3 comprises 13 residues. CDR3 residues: CASRRGGQQPQHF. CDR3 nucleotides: TGTGCCAGTAGGAGGGGGGGCCAACAGCCCCAGCATTTT.

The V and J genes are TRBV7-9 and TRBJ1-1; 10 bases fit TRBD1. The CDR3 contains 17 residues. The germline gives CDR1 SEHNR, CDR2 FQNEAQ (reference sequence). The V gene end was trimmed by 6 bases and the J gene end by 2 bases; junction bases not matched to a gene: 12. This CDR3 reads CASRFLGTGVPNTEAFF. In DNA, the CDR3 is TGTGCCAGCAGATTTCTCGGGACAGGGGTTCCCAACACTGAAGCTTTCTTT.

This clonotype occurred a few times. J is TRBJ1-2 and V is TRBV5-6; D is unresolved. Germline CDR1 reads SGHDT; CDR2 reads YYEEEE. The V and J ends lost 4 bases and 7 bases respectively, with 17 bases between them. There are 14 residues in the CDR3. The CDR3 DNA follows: TGTGCCAGCAGCGCCTTGTTCGTGACTAGTGGCTACACCTTC. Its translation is CASSALFVTSGYTF.

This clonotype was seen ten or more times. The CDR3 region has the DNA TGTGCCAGCAGCTCTTCGGGGGGCAATCAGCCCCAGCATTTT. Translated: CASSSSGGNQPQHF. The chain uses TRBV7-8 and TRBJ1-5; D perhaps matches TRBD1 (5 bases). Germline V lookup: CDR1 SGHVS, CDR2 FQNEAQ. There are 14 residues in the CDR3. V gave up 4 bases and J gave up 2 bases, with 9 bases separating them.

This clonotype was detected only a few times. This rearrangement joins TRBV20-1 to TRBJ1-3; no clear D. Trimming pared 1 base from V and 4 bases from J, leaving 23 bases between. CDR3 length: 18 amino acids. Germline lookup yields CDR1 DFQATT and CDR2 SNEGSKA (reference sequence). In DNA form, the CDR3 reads TGCAGTGCTAGAGCCCTCCCGGCCATCGGGGTCGCCGGAAACACCATATATTTT. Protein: CSARALPAIGVAGNTIYF.

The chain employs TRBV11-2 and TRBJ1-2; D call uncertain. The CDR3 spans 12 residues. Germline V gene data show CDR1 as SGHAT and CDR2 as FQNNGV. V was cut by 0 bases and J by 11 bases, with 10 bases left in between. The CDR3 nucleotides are TGTGCCAGCAGCTTAGATGAACAGCGATACACCTTC. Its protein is CASSLDEQRYTF.

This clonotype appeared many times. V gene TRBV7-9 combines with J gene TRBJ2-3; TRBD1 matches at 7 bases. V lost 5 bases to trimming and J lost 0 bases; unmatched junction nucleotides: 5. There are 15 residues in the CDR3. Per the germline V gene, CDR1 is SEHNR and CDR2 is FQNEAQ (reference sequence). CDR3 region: CASSPRDSSTDTQYF. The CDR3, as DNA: TGTGCCAGCAGCCCTCGGGACAGCAGCACAGATACGCAGTATTTT. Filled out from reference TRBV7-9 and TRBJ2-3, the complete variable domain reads DTGVSQNPRHKITKRGQNVTFRCDPISEHNRLYWYRQTLGQGPEFLTYFQNEAQLEKSRLLSDRFSAERPKGSFSTLEIQRTEQGDSAMYLCASSPRDSSTDTQYFGPGTRLTVL.

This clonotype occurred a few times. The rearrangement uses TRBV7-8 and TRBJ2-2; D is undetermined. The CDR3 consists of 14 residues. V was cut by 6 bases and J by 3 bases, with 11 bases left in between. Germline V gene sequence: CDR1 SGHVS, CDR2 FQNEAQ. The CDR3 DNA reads TGTGCCAGCAGTGGCTCCACTTACACCGGGGAGCTGTTTTTT. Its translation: CASSGSTYTGELFF.

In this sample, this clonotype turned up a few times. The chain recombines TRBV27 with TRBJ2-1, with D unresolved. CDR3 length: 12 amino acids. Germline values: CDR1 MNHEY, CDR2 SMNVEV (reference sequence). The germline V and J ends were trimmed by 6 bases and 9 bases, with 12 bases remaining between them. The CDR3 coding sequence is TGTGCCAGCAGCTCTCTCCATGGTGAGCAGTTCTTC. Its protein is CASSSLHGEQFF.

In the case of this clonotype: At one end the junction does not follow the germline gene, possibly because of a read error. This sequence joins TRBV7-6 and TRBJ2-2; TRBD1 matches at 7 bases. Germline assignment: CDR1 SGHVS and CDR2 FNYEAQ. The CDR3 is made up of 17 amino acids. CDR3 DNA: TGTGCTAGCAGCTTAGAGGCCGCAGGGGGTGGCACCGGGGAGCTGTTTTTT. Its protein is CASSLEAAGGGTGELFF.

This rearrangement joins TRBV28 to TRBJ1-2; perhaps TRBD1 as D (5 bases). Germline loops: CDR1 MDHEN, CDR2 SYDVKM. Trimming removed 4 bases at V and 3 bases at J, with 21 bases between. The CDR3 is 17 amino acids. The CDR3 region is CASSSHSVGTAYYGYTF. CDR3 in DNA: TGTGCCAGCAGTTCACATTCGGTCGGGACGGCCTACTATGGCTACACCTTC.

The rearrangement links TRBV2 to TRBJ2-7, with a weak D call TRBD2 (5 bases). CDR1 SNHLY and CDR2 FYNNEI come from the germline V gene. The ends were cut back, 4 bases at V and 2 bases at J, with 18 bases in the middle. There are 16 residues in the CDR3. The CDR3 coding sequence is TGTGCCAGCAGTGGGGGAGCCGGATTGGACCCCTACGAGCAGTACTTC. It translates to CASSGGAGLDPYEQYF.

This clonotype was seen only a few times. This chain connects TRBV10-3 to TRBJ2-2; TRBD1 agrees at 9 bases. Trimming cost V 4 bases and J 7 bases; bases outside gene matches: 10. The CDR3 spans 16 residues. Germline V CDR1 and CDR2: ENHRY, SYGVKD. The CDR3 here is CAISAAGTGPFGELFF. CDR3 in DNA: TGTGCCATCAGTGCAGCCGGGACAGGGCCATTCGGGGAGCTGTTTTTT.

CDR3: CSAGLAGALTDTQYF. In DNA form, the CDR3 reads TGCAGTGCCGGACTAGCGGGTGCTCTCACAGATACGCAGTATTTT. The gene calls are TRBV20-1 and TRBJ2-3; 11 bases match TRBD2. This CDR3 is 15 amino acids long. From germline, CDR1 is DFQATT and CDR2 SNEGSKA (reference sequence). V trimming: 6 bases; J trimming: 2 bases; junction bases outside the gene matches: 7.

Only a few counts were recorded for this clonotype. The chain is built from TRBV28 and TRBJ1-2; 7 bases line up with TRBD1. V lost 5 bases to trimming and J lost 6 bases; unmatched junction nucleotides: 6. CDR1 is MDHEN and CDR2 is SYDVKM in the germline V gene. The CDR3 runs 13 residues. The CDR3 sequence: CASSLTGVNGYTF. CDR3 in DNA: TGTGCCAGCAGTCTCACAGGGGTAAATGGCTACACCTTC.

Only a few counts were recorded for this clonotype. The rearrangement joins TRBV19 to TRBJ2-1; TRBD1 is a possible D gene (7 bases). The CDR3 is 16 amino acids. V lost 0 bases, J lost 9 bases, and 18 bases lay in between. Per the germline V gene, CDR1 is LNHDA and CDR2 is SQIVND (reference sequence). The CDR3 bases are TGTGCCAGTAGTATAGAGGCGGACAGGAGGGTTCGTGAGCAGTTCTTC. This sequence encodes CASSIEADRRVREQFF. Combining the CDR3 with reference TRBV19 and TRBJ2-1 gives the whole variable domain DGGITQSPKYLFRKEGQNVTLSCEQNLNHDAMYWYRQDPGQGLRLIYYSQIVNDFQKGDIAEGYSVSREKKESFPLTVTSAQKNPTAFYLCASSIEADRRVREQFFGPGTRLTVL.

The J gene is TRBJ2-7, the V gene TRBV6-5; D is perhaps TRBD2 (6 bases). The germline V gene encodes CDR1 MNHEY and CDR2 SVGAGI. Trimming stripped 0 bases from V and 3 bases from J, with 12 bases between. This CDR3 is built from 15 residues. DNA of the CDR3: TGTGCCAGCAGTTACTCACCCTGGGACTTCTACGAGCAGTACTTC. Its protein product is CASSYSPWDFYEQYF.

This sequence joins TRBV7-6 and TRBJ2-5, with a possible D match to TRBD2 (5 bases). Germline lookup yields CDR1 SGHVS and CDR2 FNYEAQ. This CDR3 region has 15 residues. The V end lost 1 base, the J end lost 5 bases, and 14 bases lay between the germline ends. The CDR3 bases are TGTGCCAGCAGCTTAGTGGTGGACTCAAGCGAGACCCAGTACTTC. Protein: CASSLVVDSSETQYF.

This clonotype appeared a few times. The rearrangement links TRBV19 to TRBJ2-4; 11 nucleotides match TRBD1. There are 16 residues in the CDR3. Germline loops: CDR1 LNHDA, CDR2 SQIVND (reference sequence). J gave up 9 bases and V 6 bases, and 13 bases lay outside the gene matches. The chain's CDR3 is CASSGQGARHRFIQYF. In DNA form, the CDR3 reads TGTGCCAGTAGCGGACAGGGGGCGCGGCACAGATTCATTCAGTACTTC.

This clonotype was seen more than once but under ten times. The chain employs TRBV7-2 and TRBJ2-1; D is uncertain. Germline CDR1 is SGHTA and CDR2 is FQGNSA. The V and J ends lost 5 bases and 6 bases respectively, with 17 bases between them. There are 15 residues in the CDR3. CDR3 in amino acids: CASSPGQTRSNEQFF. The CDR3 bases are TGTGCCAGCAGCCCCGGCCAGACGAGGAGCAATGAGCAGTTCTTC.